A single sample gave rise to the 9 T cell receptor beta chains below, sequenced in a study of T cell clonotyping in hematopoietic cell transplantation (dated by TCRdb to the early 2020s). Libraries were prepared through the immunoSEQ multiplex PCR assay. TCRdb mirrors the immuneACCESS table, restricted to in-frame sequences. Some clones are absent from its copies; in checked studies, under half trace to an unresolved V gene, and the reason for the others is unknown. Within this sample are approximately 10,000 clones, with around 79% of them counted one time only. The ten largest clones represent 35% to 50% of the sample. This specimen's time point label, interpreted: 180 days after allo-HCT. The starting material was peripheral blood mononuclear cells, obtained 180 days after allogeneic stem cell transplant. The receptors come from a female patient between 50 and 59 years old who had an allogeneic stem cell transplant from a related donor, so the T cells may come from the graft donor. Some clones in this sample may be carry-over from other donors' samples.

This rearrangement joins TRBV9 to TRBJ1-6; D perhaps matches TRBD1 (5 bases). CDR3 length: 14 amino acids. Trimming stripped 0 bases from V and 10 bases from J, with 11 bases between. Germline CDR1 reads SGDLS; CDR2 reads YYNGEE. CDR3 protein: CASSVGDFQSPLHF. CDR3 DNA: TGTGCCAGCAGCGTAGGGGACTTCCAGTCACCCCTCCACTTT.

The chain joins TRBV6-1 to TRBJ2-1; TRBD1 agrees at 8 bases. CDR3 length: 15 amino acids. After removal of 6 bases from V and 5 bases from J, the junction contained 9 bases not matched to a gene. Germline CDR1 MNHNS, CDR2 SASEGT. This CDR3 is CASRNRDRRDNEQFF. CDR3 in DNA: TGTGCCAGCAGAAACCGGGACAGGAGAGACAATGAGCAGTTCTTC.

This rearrangement joins TRBV7-9 to TRBJ1-4; tentative D call: TRBD1 (5 bases). Germline loops: CDR1 SEHNR, CDR2 FQNEAQ (reference sequence). The V end lost 4 bases, the J end lost 2 bases, and 8 bases lay between the germline ends. The CDR3 is 14 amino acids. The CDR3 protein is CASSSRQTNEKLFF. Here the CDR3 DNA reads TGTGCCAGCAGCTCCAGACAGACTAATGAAAAACTGTTTTTT.

The gene calls are TRBV27 and TRBJ1-2, with D perhaps TRBD1 (6 bases). This CDR3 has 14 amino acids. The ends were cut back, 9 bases at V and 8 bases at J, with 22 bases in the middle. Germline lookup yields CDR1 MNHEY and CDR2 SMNVEV (reference sequence). The CDR3 sequence is CASLPGGASKGYTF. The CDR3 nucleotides are TGTGCCAGTCTTCCTGGGGGCGCGTCTAAAGGCTACACCTTC.

This clone has only one observation. The CDR3 DNA is TGTGCCAGCAGTTTAGGGAACTACGAGCAGTACTTC. Its protein product is CASSLGNYEQYF. The chain carries TRBV27 and TRBJ2-7, with D unresolved. V lost 2 bases and J 3 bases, leaving 5 bases between the germline ends. This CDR3 comprises 12 residues. Germline V lookup: CDR1 MNHEY, CDR2 SMNVEV (reference sequence).

The gene calls are TRBV30 and TRBJ1-5, with TRBD1 as a possible D gene (5 bases). Trimming took off 3 bases at V and 4 bases at J, with 16 bases between the two ends. The CDR3 consists of 15 residues. CDR1 is GTSNPN and CDR2 is SVGIG in the germline V gene (reference sequence). The CDR3 here is CAWRANLGANQPQHF. CDR3 DNA sequence: TGTGCCTGGAGGGCTAATTTAGGGGCTAATCAGCCCCAGCATTTT. The full variable domain, with the rest looked up from reference TRBV30 and TRBJ1-5, is SQTIHQWPATLVQPVGSPLSLECTVEGTSNPNLYWYRQAAGRGLQLLFYSVGIGQISSEVPQNLSASRPQDRQFILSSKKLLLSDSGFYLCAWRANLGANQPQHFGDGTRLSIL.

V usage is TRBV30 and J usage is TRBJ1-2; D uncertain. V was pared by 5 bases and J by 4 bases, with 17 bases between. CDR1 GTSNPN and CDR2 SVGIG come from the germline V gene (reference sequence). CDR3 size: 14 residues. The CDR3 spells CAWEDGAGLYGYTF. DNA of the CDR3: TGTGCCTGGGAGGACGGCGCCGGGCTCTATGGCTACACCTTC.

This chain uses TRBV30 with TRBJ1-2; maybe TRBD1 (5 bases). The CDR3 has 14 amino acids. V was clipped by 0 bases and J by 8 bases, with 16 bases between them. Germline loops: CDR1 GTSNPN, CDR2 SVGIG (reference sequence). The CDR3 nucleotides read TGTGCCTGGAGTGTACCCCGACGGGACGACGGCTACACCTTC. It is translated as CAWSVPRRDDGYTF.

V usage is TRBV30 and J usage is TRBJ2-6, with D hard to call. The CDR3 totals 16 residues. The V end lost 2 bases, the J end lost 1 base, and 12 bases lay between the germline ends. From germline, CDR1 is GTSNPN and CDR2 SVGIG (reference sequence). In DNA, the CDR3 is TGTGCCTGGAGTCCATGGGTGCTGTCTGGGGCCAACGTCCTGACTTTC. Its protein is CAWSPWVLSGANVLTF.